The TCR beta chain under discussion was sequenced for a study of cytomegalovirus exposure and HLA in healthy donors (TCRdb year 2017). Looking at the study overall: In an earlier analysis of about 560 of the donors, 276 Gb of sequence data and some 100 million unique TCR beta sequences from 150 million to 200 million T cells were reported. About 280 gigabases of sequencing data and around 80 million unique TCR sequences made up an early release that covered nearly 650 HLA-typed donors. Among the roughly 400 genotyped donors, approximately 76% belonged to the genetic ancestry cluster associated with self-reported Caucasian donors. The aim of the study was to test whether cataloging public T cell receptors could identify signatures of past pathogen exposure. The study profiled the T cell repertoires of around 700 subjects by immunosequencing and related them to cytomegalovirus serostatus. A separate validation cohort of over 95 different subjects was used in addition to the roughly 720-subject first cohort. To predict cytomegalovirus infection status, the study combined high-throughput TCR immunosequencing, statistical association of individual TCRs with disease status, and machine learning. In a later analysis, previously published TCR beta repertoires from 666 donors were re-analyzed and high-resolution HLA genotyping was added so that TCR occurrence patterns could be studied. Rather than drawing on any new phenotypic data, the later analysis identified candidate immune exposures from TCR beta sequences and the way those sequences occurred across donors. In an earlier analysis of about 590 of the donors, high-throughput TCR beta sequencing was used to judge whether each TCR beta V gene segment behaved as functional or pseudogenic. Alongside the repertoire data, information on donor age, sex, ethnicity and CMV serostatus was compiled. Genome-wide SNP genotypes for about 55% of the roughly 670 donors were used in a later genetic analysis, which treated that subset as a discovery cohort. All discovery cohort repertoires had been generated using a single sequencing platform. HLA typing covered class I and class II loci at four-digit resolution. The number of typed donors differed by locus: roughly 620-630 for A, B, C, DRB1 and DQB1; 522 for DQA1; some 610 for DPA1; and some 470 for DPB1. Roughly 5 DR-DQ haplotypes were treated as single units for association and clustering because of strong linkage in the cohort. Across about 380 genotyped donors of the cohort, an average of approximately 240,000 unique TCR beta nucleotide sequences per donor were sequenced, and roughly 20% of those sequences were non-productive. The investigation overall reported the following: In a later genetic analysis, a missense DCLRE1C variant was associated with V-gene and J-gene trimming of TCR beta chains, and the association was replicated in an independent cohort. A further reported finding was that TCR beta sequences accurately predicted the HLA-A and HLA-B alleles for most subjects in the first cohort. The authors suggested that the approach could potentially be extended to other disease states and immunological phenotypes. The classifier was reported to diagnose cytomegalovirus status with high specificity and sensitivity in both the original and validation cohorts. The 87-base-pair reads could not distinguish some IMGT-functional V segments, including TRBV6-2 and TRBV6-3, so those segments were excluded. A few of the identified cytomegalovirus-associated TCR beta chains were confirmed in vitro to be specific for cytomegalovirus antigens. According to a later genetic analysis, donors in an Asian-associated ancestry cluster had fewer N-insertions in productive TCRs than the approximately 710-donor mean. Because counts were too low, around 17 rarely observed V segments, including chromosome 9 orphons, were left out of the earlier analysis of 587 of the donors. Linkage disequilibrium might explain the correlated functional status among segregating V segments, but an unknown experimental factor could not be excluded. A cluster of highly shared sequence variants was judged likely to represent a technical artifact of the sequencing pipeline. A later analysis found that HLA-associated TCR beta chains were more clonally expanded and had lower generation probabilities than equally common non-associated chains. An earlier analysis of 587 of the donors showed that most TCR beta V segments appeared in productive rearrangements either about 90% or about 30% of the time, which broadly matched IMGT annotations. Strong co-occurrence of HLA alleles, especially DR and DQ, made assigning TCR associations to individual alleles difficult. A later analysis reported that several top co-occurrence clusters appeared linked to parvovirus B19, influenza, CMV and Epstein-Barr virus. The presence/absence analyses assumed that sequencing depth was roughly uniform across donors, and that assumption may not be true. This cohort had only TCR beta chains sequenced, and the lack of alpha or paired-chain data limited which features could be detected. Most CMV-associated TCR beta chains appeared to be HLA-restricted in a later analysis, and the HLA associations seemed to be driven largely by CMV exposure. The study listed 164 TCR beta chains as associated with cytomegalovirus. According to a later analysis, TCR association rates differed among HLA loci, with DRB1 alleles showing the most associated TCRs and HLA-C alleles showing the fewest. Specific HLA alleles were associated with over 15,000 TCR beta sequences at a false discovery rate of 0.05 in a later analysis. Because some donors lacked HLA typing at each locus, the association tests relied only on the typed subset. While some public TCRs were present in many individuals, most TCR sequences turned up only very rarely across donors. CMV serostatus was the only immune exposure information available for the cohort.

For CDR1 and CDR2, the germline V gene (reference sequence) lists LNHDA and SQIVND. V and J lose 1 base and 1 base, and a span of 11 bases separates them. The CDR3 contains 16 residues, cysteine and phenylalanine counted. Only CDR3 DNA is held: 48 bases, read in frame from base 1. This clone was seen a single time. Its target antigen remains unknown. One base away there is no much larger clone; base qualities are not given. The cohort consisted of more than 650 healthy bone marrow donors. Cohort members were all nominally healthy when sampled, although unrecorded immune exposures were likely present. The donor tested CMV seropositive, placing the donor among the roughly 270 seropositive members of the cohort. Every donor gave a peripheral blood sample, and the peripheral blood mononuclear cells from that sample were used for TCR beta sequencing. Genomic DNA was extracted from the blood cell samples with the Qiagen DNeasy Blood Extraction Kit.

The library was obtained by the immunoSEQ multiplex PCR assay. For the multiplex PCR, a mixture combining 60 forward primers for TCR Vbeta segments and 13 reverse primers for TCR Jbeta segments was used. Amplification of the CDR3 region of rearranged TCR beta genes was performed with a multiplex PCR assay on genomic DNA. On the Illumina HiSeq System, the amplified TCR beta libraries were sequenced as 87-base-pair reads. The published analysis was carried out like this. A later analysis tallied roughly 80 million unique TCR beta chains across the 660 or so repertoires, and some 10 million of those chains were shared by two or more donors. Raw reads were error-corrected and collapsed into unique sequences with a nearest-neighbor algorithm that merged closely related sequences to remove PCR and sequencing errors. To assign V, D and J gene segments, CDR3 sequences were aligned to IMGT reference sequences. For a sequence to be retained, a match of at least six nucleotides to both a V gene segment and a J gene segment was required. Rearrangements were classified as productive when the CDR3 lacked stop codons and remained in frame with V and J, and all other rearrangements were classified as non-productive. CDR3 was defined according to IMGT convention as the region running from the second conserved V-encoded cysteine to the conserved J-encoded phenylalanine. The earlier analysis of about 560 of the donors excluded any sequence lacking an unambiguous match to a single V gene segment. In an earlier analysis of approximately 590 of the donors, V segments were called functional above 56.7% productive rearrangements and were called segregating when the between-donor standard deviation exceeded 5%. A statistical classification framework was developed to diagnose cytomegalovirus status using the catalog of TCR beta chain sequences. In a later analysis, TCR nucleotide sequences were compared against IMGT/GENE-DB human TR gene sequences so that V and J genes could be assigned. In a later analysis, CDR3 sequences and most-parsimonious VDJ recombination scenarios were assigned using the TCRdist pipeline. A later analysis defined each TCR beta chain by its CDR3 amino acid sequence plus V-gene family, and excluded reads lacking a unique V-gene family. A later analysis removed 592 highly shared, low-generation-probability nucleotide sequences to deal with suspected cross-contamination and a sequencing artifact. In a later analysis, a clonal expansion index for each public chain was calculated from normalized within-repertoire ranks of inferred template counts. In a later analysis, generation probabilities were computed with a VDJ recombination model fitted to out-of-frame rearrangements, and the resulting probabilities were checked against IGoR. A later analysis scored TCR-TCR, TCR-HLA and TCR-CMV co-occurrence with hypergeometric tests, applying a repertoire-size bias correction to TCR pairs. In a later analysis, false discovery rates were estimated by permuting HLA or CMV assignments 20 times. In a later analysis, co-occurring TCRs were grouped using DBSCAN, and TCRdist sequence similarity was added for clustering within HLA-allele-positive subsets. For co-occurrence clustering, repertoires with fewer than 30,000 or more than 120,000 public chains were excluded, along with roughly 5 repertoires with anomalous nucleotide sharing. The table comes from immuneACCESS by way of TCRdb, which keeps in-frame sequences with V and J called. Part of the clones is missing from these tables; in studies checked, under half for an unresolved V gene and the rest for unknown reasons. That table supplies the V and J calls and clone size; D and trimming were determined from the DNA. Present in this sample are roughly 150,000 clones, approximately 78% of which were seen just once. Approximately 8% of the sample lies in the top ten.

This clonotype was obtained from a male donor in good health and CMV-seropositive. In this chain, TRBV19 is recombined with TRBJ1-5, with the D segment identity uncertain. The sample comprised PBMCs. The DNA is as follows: TGTGCCAGTAGTATAGTGTCTCCGGGGAGCAATCAGCCCCAGCATTTT. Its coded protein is CASSIVSPGSNQPQHF.